Below are 7 T cell receptor beta chains sequenced from a single sample in a study of cytomegalovirus exposure and HLA in healthy donors. Amplification used 60 Vbeta primers and 13 Jbeta primers. Clones were read by immunoSEQ multiplex PCR, and TCRdb kept only the in-frame ones, dropping some. The sample lists around 180,000 clones; roughly 82% were seen once. Sequencing was performed on PBMCs. The receptors stem from a girl aged 2-10 years in good health and CMV-seropositive.

The chain combines TRBV7-6 with TRBJ2-2, with D possibly matching TRBD2 (5 bases). The germline V gene encodes CDR1 SGHVS and CDR2 FNYEAQ. The CDR3 is 13 residues long. Trimming took off 5 bases at V and 6 bases at J, with 10 bases between the two ends. The CDR3 nucleotides are TGTGCCAGCAGCCCCCTAGCATCCGGGGAGCTGTTTTTT. It codes for CASSPLASGELFF.

This clone was seen a handful of times. This chain joins TRBV5-6 and TRBJ1-1, with D uncertain. The CDR3 has 14 residues. The V end lost 1 base, the J end lost 5 bases, and 12 bases lay between the germline ends. Germline V gene data show CDR1 as SGHDT and CDR2 as YYEEEE. DNA for the CDR3: TGTGCCAGCAGCTTGCTTGGGTCGGAGACTGAAGCTTTCTTT. Translating it yields CASSLLGSETEAFF.

About this clone: Additional DNA sequences in this sample encode the identical CDR3. The V call is TRBV7-8, the J call TRBJ1-1, with 12 bases matching TRBD1. Germline V gene sequence: CDR1 SGHVS, CDR2 FQNEAQ. CDR3 length: 21 residues. Germline trimming cut 1 base from V and 10 bases from J; bases unmatched to any gene: 25. CDR3 residues: CASSLEGDRGRSARQVRGAFF. DNA for the CDR3: TGTGCCAGCAGCTTAGAAGGGGACAGGGGGCGCTCCGCGCGTCAGGTCCGTGGAGCTTTCTTT. The entire variable domain, with the rest obtained from reference TRBV7-8 and TRBJ1-1, is as follows: GAGVSQSPRYKVAKRGQDVALRCDPISGHVSLFWYQQALGQGPEFLTYFQNEAQLDKSGLPSDRFFAERPEGSVSTLKIQRTQQEDSAVYLCASSLEGDRGRSARQVRGAFFGQGTRLTVV.

This rearrangement joins TRBV5-6 to TRBJ1-5, with D perhaps TRBD1 (5 bases). V was shortened by 4 bases and J by 5 bases, with 16 bases between the two germline ends. CDR1 and CDR2 from the germline V gene are SGHDT and YYEEEE. This CDR3 has 15 amino acids. CDR3 amino acids: CASSPWAGSDQPQHF. Written as DNA, the CDR3 is TGTGCCAGCAGCCCTTGGGCAGGGTCGGATCAGCCCCAGCATTTT.

This rearrangement joins TRBV6-6 to TRBJ2-7; TRBD1 matches at 9 bases. CDR3 length: 13 amino acids. Germline CDR1 reads MNHNY; CDR2 reads SVGAGI (reference sequence). The V and J ends lost 6 bases and 7 bases, in that order; junction bases with no gene match: 7. The CDR3 region is CASSAGTGYEQYF. Written as DNA, the CDR3 is TGTGCCAGCAGCGCCGGGACAGGGTATGAGCAGTACTTC.

This clone has only one observation. This chain links TRBV19 with TRBJ2-5; 9 nucleotides agree with TRBD1. This CDR3 spans 13 amino acids. The V gene's germline CDR1 is LNHDA and CDR2 SQIVND (reference sequence). The V gene end was trimmed by 9 bases and the J gene end by 5 bases; junction bases not matched to a gene: 7. In nucleotides, the CDR3 is TGTGCCAGCACGGACAGGGGAAGGGAGACCCAGTACTTC. The encoded protein is CASTDRGRETQYF.

V usage is TRBV19 and J usage is TRBJ1-2, with D maybe TRBD1 (5 bases). Trimming stripped 1 base from V and 3 bases from J, with 6 bases between. This CDR3 has 13 amino acids. From germline, CDR1 is LNHDA and CDR2 SQIVND (reference sequence). CDR3 protein: CASSIGQYYGYTF. CDR3 nucleotides: TGTGCCAGTAGTATAGGACAGTACTATGGCTACACCTTC.